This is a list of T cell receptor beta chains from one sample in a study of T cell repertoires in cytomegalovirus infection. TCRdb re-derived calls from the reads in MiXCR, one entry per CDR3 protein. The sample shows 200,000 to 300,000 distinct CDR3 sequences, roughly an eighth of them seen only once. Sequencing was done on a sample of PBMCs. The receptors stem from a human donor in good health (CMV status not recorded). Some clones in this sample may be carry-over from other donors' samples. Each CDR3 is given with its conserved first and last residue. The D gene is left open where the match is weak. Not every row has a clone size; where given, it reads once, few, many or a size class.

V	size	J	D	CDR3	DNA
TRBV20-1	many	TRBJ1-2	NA	CSARDAGTPNYGYTF	TGCAGTGCTAGAGACGCCGGGACGCCAAACTATGGCTACACCTTC
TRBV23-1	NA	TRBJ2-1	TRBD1	CASSPGTGGRNEQFF	TGCGCCAGCAGTCCTGGGACAGGGGGAAGGAATGAGCAGTTCTTC
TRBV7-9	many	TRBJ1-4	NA	CASSLSGRTNVGEKLFF	TGTGCCAGCAGCTTAAGTGGCAGAACCAATGTGGGTGAAAAACTGTTTTTT
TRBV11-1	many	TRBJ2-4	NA	CASSEDRGKGIQYF	TGTGCCAGCAGCGAAGACCGGGGGAAGGGCATTCAGTACTTC
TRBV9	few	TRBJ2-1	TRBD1	CASTVGQGAMNEQFF	TGTGCCAGCACCGTCGGGCAGGGGGCAATGAATGAGCAGTTCTTC
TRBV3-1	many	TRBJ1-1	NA	CASSQDSRGTEAFF	TGTGCCAGCAGCCAAGATTCAAGGGGCACTGAAGCTTTCTTT
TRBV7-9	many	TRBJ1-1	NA	CASSAPTTMNTEAFF	TGTGCCAGCAGCGCCCCTACTACGATGAACACTGAAGCTTTCTTT
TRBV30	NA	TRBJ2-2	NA	CAWKPGPNTGELFF	TGTGCCTGGAAGCCAGGCCCGAACACCGGGGAGCTGTTTTTT
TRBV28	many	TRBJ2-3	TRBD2	CASSLLRGTSSRGF	TGTGCCAGCAGTTTACTAAGAGGGACTAGCAGTAGGGGTTTT
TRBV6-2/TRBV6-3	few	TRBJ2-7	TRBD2	CASSSLSSGRYEQYF	TGTGCCAGCAGTTCCCTGTCTAGCGGGAGATACGAGCAGTACTTC
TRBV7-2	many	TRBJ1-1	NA	CASSAAIRGTEAFF	TGTGCCAGCAGCGCCGCTATCCGAGGGACTGAAGCTTTCTTT
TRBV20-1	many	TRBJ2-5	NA	CSARDPGGAGGTQYF	TGCAGTGCTAGAGATCCAGGGGGCGCGGGGGGGACCCAGTACTTC
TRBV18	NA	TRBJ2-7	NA	CASSPGRDEQYF	TGTGCCAGCTCACCAGGCAGGGACGAGCAGTACTTC
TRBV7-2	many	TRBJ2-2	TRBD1	CASSPRQGALTGELFF	TGTGCCAGCAGCCCGCGACAGGGGGCGTTGACCGGGGAGCTGTTTTTT
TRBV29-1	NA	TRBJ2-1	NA	CSVPKHNEQFF	TGCAGCGTTCCCAAACACAATGAGCAGTTCTTC
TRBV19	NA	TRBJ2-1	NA	CASSLPPAIFVQFF	TGTGCCAGTAGTTTACCTCCGGCTATATTTGTGCAGTTCTTC
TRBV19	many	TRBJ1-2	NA	CASSIAGAAGYTF	TGTGCCAGTAGTATAGCGGGGGCGGCTGGCTACACCTTC
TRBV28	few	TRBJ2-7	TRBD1	CASSPPGQGGFEQYF	TGTGCCAGCAGTCCTCCGGGACAGGGGGGTTTCGAGCAGTACTTC
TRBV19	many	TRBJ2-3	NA	CASSISRSQLDTQYF	TGTGCCAGTAGTATTTCTCGGTCCCAACTGGATACGCAGTATTTT
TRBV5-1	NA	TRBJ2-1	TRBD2	CASSPYQRGYNEQFF	TGCGCCAGCAGCCCGTACCAGCGGGGGTACAATGAGCAGTTCTTC
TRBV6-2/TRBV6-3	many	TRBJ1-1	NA	CASSPTRGRAMNTEAFF	TGTGCCAGCAGCCCAACCAGGGGCAGGGCAATGAACACTGAAGCTTTCTTT
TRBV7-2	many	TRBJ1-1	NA	CASSLDTGRGTEAFF	TGTGCCAGCAGCTTAGATACAGGGAGGGGGACTGAAGCTTTCTTT
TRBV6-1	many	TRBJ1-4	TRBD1	CASSITGGGGEKLFF	TGTGCCAGCAGCATAACAGGGGGCGGTGGTGAAAAACTGTTTTTT
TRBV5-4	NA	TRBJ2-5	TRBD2	CASSLGRGTQETQYF	TGTGCCAGCAGCTTGGGGCGGGGGACCCAAGAGACCCAGTACTTC
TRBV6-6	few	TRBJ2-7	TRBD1	CASSYPGQGTYEQYF	TGTGCCAGCAGTTACCCGGGACAGGGGACCTACGAGCAGTACTTC
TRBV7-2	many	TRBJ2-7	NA	CASSPPGTVPEQYF	TGTGCCAGCAGCCCACCGGGGACGGTTCCCGAGCAGTACTTC
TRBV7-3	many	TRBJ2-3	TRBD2	CASSPSGTRTDTQYF	TGTGCCAGCAGCCCATCCGGGACTAGAACAGATACGCAGTATTTT